This record concerns one T cell receptor (beta chain) sequence. These data belong to a study of T-cell reconstitution after alpha-beta-depleted transplantation in children. This CDR3 has 18 residues. Germline V gene sequence: CDR1 SGHKS, CDR2 YYEKEE (reference sequence). The V gene end was trimmed by 6 bases and the J gene end by 0 bases; junction bases not matched to a gene: 15. During its preparation, the TCRbeta library received unique molecular identifiers. TCRdb independently ran MiXCR on the PCR reads; one entry per CDR3 protein. This table has about 400,000 distinct CDR3 sequences, less than 15% appearing once.

The V call is TRBV5-5, the J call TRBJ1-5, with 7 bases aligning to TRBD1. The source material was PBMCs, sampled from the stem cell graft. This clonotype originated in a human donor who donated a stem cell graft to a child with Fanconi anemia. The CDR3 nucleotides are TGTGCCAGCATTTACTCCTTGACAGGGCTAAATAGCAATCAGCCCCAGCATTTT. Translation gives CASIYSLTGLNSNQPQHF.